The present TCR beta chain was sequenced within a study of cytomegalovirus exposure and HLA in healthy donors. Regarding the study as a whole: A later analysis showed HLA-associated TCR beta chains outstripping equally common others in clonal expansion.

The PCR made use of 60 Vbeta and 13 Jbeta primers. TCRdb keeps only in-frame clones here, not all; method: immunoSEQ multiplex PCR. The sample lists approximately 190,000 clones; roughly 80% were seen once. For this clone: Its antigen is not known.

Sequences were obtained from PBMCs. The TCR originated in a man aged 50 to 59 in good health and CMV-seronegative.

CDR3 in amino acids: CASSSWTGAGFNEQFF. In DNA form, the CDR3 reads TGTGCCAGCAGCTCGTGGACAGGGGCAGGGTTCAATGAGCAGTTCTTC. The genes are TRBV11-2 and TRBJ2-1; 9 bases agree with TRBD1. Trimming at V came to 4 bases and at J to 6 bases, leaving 10 bases not matched to a gene. Per the germline V gene, CDR1 is SGHAT and CDR2 is FQNNGV. The CDR3 runs 16 residues.